This is a list of T cell receptor beta chains from one sample in a study of T cells in tumors after PD-1 blockade. Sequencing used immunoSEQ multiplex PCR; TCRdb keeps in-frame clones, though not all of them. The sample lists over 10,000 clones, 63% seen once, with roughly 15% in the top ten. The material sequenced was tumor tissue, taken before anti-PD-1 treatment. The receptor set was obtained from a human donor with basal cell carcinoma. The CDR3 runs from the conserved cysteine through the conserved F or W. D genes are given only for firm matches. The size entry is marked missing in some rows and otherwise reads once, few, many or a size class.

v_gene	abundance	j_gene	d_gene	CDR3nt	CDR3aa
TRBV2	NA	TRBJ2-1	TRBD2	TGTGCCAGCAGGGATGGACTAGCGGGGGTCAATGAGCAGTTCTTC	CASRDGLAGVNEQFF
TRBV6-1	NA	TRBJ2-7	TRBD1	TGTGCCAGCAGTGAAGGTTGGGGACAGGGGGAAACCTACGAGCAGTACTTC	CASSEGWGQGETYEQYF
TRBV30	NA	TRBJ2-7	NA	TGTGCCTGGAGCCCAGGCTCCAACGAGCAGTACTTC	CAWSPGSNEQYF
TRBV15	NA	TRBJ1-5	NA	TGTGCCACCAGCAGCGGTCCTGGCAGTATTCATCAGCCCCAGCATTTT	CATSSGPGSIHQPQHF
TRBV24-1	NA	TRBJ2-5	NA	TGTGCCACCGCCTTTCTCAGAGGGGAAGAGACCCAGTACTTC	CATAFLRGEETQYF
TRBV11-3	NA	TRBJ2-7	NA	TGTGCCAGCAGCGCCAACGGGCCAAACTACGAGCAGTACTTC	CASSANGPNYEQYF
TRBV6-2/TRBV6-3	few	TRBJ2-1	TRBD2	TGTGCCAGCAGTTCCCGGACTAGCGGATACAATGAGCAGTTCTTC	CASSSRTSGYNEQFF
TRBV6-5	NA	TRBJ1-2	NA	TGTGCCAGCGGGGAGGAGGGAGGCCTTGGTGGCTACACCTTC	CASGEEGGLGGYTF
TRBV9	NA	TRBJ1-4	NA	TGTGCCAGCAGCGTAGGTGGGTGGGCGAGTGAAAAACTGTTTTTT	CASSVGGWASEKLFF
TRBV7-9	NA	TRBJ1-1	TRBD1	TGTGCCAGCAGCCAATATAGAGTAACAGGGGCTTCCACCCAAGCTTTCTTT	CASSQYRVTGASTQAFF
TRBV30	NA	TRBJ1-5	NA	TGTGCCTGGAGTGTAGCAGGGGGCAATCAGCCCCAGCATTTT	CAWSVAGGNQPQHF
TRBV7-9	NA	TRBJ1-1	NA	TGTGCCAGCAGCTTTGGCGACCCTGAAGCTTTCTTT	CASSFGDPEAFF
TRBV5-6	NA	TRBJ1-2	TRBD1	TGTGCCAGCAGCGAGGGACAGGGACACTATGGCTACACCTTC	CASSEGQGHYGYTF
TRBV4-3	few	TRBJ1-6	NA	TGCGCCAGCAGCCAAGATAGACTGGTAAATTCACCCCTCCACTTT	CASSQDRLVNSPLHF
TRBV3-1/TRBV3-2	NA	TRBJ2-2	TRBD1	TGTGCCAGCCTTGGACAGGGAATAAACACCGGGGAGCTGTTTTTT	CASLGQGINTGELFF
TRBV6-1	few	TRBJ2-7	NA	TGTGCCAGCAGTGATGGAGGCCCCACGATTTACGAGCAGTACTTC	CASSDGGPTIYEQYF
TRBV2	NA	TRBJ2-3	NA	TGTGCCAGCAGTGAAAGGGGGGATGGGACAACGCAGTATTTT	CASSERGDGTTQYF
TRBV19	NA	TRBJ1-5	NA	TGTGCCAGCAATTTTCAGGGTAGCAATCAGCCCCAGCATTTT	CASNFQGSNQPQHF
TRBV6-2/TRBV6-3	NA	TRBJ2-2	TRBD1	TGTGCCAGCAGTCCCCTTGTGAGGGGGCGAACCGGGGAGCTGTTTTTT	CASSPLVRGRTGELFF
TRBV9	NA	TRBJ2-3	TRBD2	TGTGCCAGCAGCGTTAGCGGGGGGGCCCTTACAGATACGCAGTATTTT	CASSVSGGALTDTQYF
TRBV19	NA	TRBJ1-5	TRBD1	TGTGCCAGTAGTATAAGGGACAGGAGAAATAGCAATCAGCCCCAGCATTTT	CASSIRDRRNSNQPQHF
TRBV18	NA	TRBJ2-3	NA	TGTGCCAGCTCGATGCGCACAGATACGCAGTATTTT	CASSMRTDTQYF
TRBV15	medium-sized	TRBJ2-1	NA	TGTGCCACCAGCATAAACCGGGGCGGGCAGTTCTTC	CATSINRGGQFF
TRBV11-3	few	TRBJ1-4	NA	TGTGCCAGCAGCCCCTTTAGGACCAATGAAAAACTGTTTTTT	CASSPFRTNEKLFF
TRBV7-8	NA	TRBJ1-4	NA	TGTGCCAGCAGCTTCCGGGAAGTCAGCGAAAAACTGTTTTTT	CASSFREVSEKLFF
TRBV6-2/TRBV6-3	NA	TRBJ1-2	TRBD1	TGTGCCAGCAGTTACCCGGGACAGGGGGGAGGCTACACCTTC	CASSYPGQGGGYTF
TRBV4-1	NA	TRBJ2-3	NA	TGCGCCAGCAGCCAAGATTCTAGCAGGGGTCGAACAGATACGCAGTATTTT	CASSQDSSRGRTDTQYF
TRBV3-1/TRBV3-2	NA	TRBJ1-6	NA	TGTGCCAGCAGCCAAGGGATCGAAGGGATGTCCGGCTCACCCCTCCACTTT	CASSQGIEGMSGSPLHF
TRBV2	medium-sized	TRBJ2-5	NA	TGTGCCAGCATTGGAAGGGAGGAGGGAGAGACCCAGTACTTC	CASIGREEGETQYF
TRBV19	NA	TRBJ1-2	NA	TGTGCCAGTAGTATCGGACAGAGAGCTAACTATGGCTACACCTTC	CASSIGQRANYGYTF
TRBV6-1	medium-sized	TRBJ1-2	NA	TGTGCCAGCAGTGAGAGGGAGGGACTGGGGGGCTACACCTTC	CASSEREGLGGYTF
TRBV20-1	NA	TRBJ2-7	TRBD2	TGCAGTGCTAGTGAGGCAGCGGGGGCCTACGAGCAGTACTTC	CSASEAAGAYEQYF
TRBV7-3	few	TRBJ2-2	NA	TGTGCCAGCAGCTTAGAGCGGGCCTCTCTTGAGCTGTTTTTT	CASSLERASLELFF
TRBV4-3	NA	TRBJ1-1	NA	TGCGCCAGCAGCCAAGCCGGGAGTAGGAACACTGAAGCTTTCTTT	CASSQAGSRNTEAFF
TRBV27	few	TRBJ2-1	TRBD2	TGTGCCAGCAGCCTAGCGGGATCTCATCGACCCACGCCGCAGTTCTTC	CASSLAGSHRPTPQFF
TRBV19	once	TRBJ1-2	NA	TGTGCCAGTAGTATTCCCGCCTTCTATGGCTACACCTTC	CASSIPAFYGYTF
TRBV19	NA	TRBJ1-1	NA	TGTGCCAGTAGTATCGCCGCCGGGGGCACTGAAGCTTTCTTT	CASSIAAGGTEAFF
TRBV29-1	NA	TRBJ2-3	NA	TGCAGCGGCTGCCCCGAGGCCCAAACGGATACGCAGTATTTT	CSGCPEAQTDTQYF
TRBV4-3	once	TRBJ2-1	TRBD2	TGCGCCAGCAGCCAAGGGTTGCGGGGGGTTTTCAATGAGCAGTTCTTC	CASSQGLRGVFNEQFF
TRBV24-1	medium-sized	TRBJ2-7	NA	TGTGCCACCAGTGATCCCCTTGATTACGAGCAGTACTTC	CATSDPLDYEQYF
TRBV7-3	NA	TRBJ1-1	NA	TGTGCCAGCAGCTTATTTCTGAACACTGAAGCTTTCTTT	CASSLFLNTEAFF
TRBV11-1	NA	TRBJ2-2	NA	TGTGCCAGCAGCGCCGTCAACACCGGGGAGCTGTTTTTT	CASSAVNTGELFF
TRBV3-1/TRBV3-2	NA	TRBJ1-1	NA	TGTGCCAGCAGCCCGGGCTACACTGAAGCTTTCTTT	CASSPGYTEAFF
TRBV7-9	NA	TRBJ2-3	NA	TGTGCCAGCAGCTTAGTGGGTGCGGGGGATACGCAGTATTTT	CASSLVGAGDTQYF
TRBV5-1	NA	TRBJ2-7	TRBD1	TGCGCCAGCAGCTACCTAGGGACAGCCCCCTACGAGCAGTACTTC	CASSYLGTAPYEQYF
TRBV24-1	NA	TRBJ2-5	NA	TGTGCCACCAGTGATTCGCCCCGGGTCGAAGAGACCCAGTACTTC	CATSDSPRVEETQYF
TRBV27	NA	TRBJ2-3	TRBD2	TGTGCCAGCACGGGGCGGGGGGGCCTAACAGATACGCAGTATTTT	CASTGRGGLTDTQYF
TRBV7-9	NA	TRBJ2-1	NA	TGTGCCAGCAGAGATGCCCTCCAGGTCAATGAGCAGTTCTTC	CASRDALQVNEQFF
TRBV7-2	few	TRBJ1-6	TRBD1	TGTGCCAGCAGCTTTGATACGGGACAGGGAAATTCACCCCTCCACTTT	CASSFDTGQGNSPLHF
TRBV29-1	NA	TRBJ2-1	TRBD2	TGCAGCGTTGGGGCTAGCGGGGACAATGAGCAGTTCTTC	CSVGASGDNEQFF
TRBV5-1	medium-sized	TRBJ1-2	NA	TGCGCCAGCAGCTTATCCGGGACTGGGCCATCAATCTATGGCTACACCTTC	CASSLSGTGPSIYGYTF
TRBV6-5	few	TRBJ1-2	TRBD1	TGTGCCAGCAGTAGGACAGGGAACTATGGCTACACCTTC	CASSRTGNYGYTF
TRBV19	NA	TRBJ2-1	TRBD2	TGTGCCAGTAGTAGACTAGCGGGAAATTTCAATGAGCAGTTCTTC	CASSRLAGNFNEQFF
TRBV28	few	TRBJ2-6	NA	TGTGCCAGCAGTATCCAGGGGACTGGGGCCAACGTCCTGACTTTC	CASSIQGTGANVLTF
TRBV28	NA	TRBJ1-2	NA	TGTGCCAGCAGTCCCTCCCTTGGAGAGAACTATGGCTACACCTTC	CASSPSLGENYGYTF
TRBV7-9	NA	TRBJ1-3	NA	TGTGCCAGCAGCTTAAGAAGGTCTGGAAACACCATATATTTT	CASSLRRSGNTIYF
TRBV7-2	NA	TRBJ2-7	NA	TGTGCCAGCAGCTTACAAAGACCCTACGAGCAGTACTTC	CASSLQRPYEQYF
TRBV10-3	NA	TRBJ2-6	TRBD1	TGTGCCATCAGTGAGGCCGACAGGGTTGGGGCCAACGTCCTGACTTTC	CAISEADRVGANVLTF